Listed below are T cell receptor beta chains from one sample, sequenced in a study of cytomegalovirus exposure and HLA in healthy donors. Here immunoSEQ multiplex PCR was the method, and the copy in TCRdb shows in-frame clones only, minus some. The sample lists about 160,000 clones; about three quarters were seen once. Sequenced input: PBMCs. The receptors were sampled from a woman aged 45-65 years in good health and CMV-seropositive. Each CDR3 is given with its conserved first and last residue. Each record gives: CDR3 DNA, CDR3 protein, D gene, V gene, J gene, clone size. D genes are given only for firm matches. Size tells how often a clone was seen (once, few, many) or the class of an expanded clone, and some rows leave it out.

cdr3_nt: TGTGCCAGCAGTGAGTCAGGGGGCTGGCAGCCCCAGCATTTT; cdr3_aa: CASSESGGWQPQHF; d_call: TRBD1; v_call: TRBV25-1; j_call: TRBJ1-5; clone_size: few
cdr3_nt: TGTGCCAGCACGGACAGGGGCCTCTATCAGCCCCAGCATTTT; cdr3_aa: CASTDRGLYQPQHF; d_call: TRBD1; v_call: TRBV2; j_call: TRBJ1-5; clone_size: NA
cdr3_nt: TGTGCCTGGAGTGTGGGGCTTGACAGAAGCACAGATACGCAGTATTTT; cdr3_aa: CAWSVGLDRSTDTQYF; d_call: NA; v_call: TRBV30; j_call: TRBJ2-3; clone_size: once
cdr3_nt: TGTGCCTGGAGTGTACGTCTAGCGGGGGGGCAGATCACAGATACGCAGTATTTT; cdr3_aa: CAWSVRLAGGQITDTQYF; d_call: TRBD2; v_call: TRBV30; j_call: TRBJ2-3; clone_size: NA
cdr3_nt: TGTGCCAGCAGCTCCCTTAAGATAGCGGCGTCCTACGAGCAGTACTTC; cdr3_aa: CASSSLKIAASYEQYF; d_call: NA; v_call: TRBV11-2; j_call: TRBJ2-7; clone_size: NA
cdr3_nt: TGTGCCAGCAGTGAACAGGGAATAGACACTGAAGCTTTCTTT; cdr3_aa: CASSEQGIDTEAFF; d_call: NA; v_call: TRBV2; j_call: TRBJ1-1; clone_size: NA
cdr3_nt: TGTGCCAGCAGCTTTTCCTCCTCGGAGACCCAGTACTTC; cdr3_aa: CASSFSSSETQYF; d_call: NA; v_call: TRBV11-2; j_call: TRBJ2-5; clone_size: NA
cdr3_nt: TGTGCCAGCAGACCGGGACAGGGGGCGCGTGGCTACACCTTC; cdr3_aa: CASRPGQGARGYTF; d_call: TRBD1; v_call: TRBV6-5; j_call: TRBJ1-2; clone_size: NA
cdr3_nt: TGTGCCAGCAGCCCGTCTAGCGGGAGGGCCTCGGGAGAGCAGTACTTC; cdr3_aa: CASSPSSGRASGEQYF; d_call: TRBD2; v_call: TRBV7-3; j_call: TRBJ2-7; clone_size: NA
cdr3_nt: TGTGCCAGCTCACCAACAGGGGTGAACACTGAAGCTTTCTTT; cdr3_aa: CASSPTGVNTEAFF; d_call: TRBD1; v_call: TRBV18; j_call: TRBJ1-1; clone_size: few
cdr3_nt: TGTGCCAGCAGCTACAGGGGCTTGGGGGCCAACGTCCTGACTTTC; cdr3_aa: CASSYRGLGANVLTF; d_call: TRBD1; v_call: TRBV28; j_call: TRBJ2-6; clone_size: few
cdr3_nt: TGCGCCAGCAGCTACCGGACAGAGGACTACGAGCAGTACTTC; cdr3_aa: CASSYRTEDYEQYF; d_call: NA; v_call: TRBV4-1; j_call: TRBJ2-7; clone_size: NA
cdr3_nt: TGTGCCAGCTCACCGGGACAGGGGAATGGAAACACCATATATTTT; cdr3_aa: CASSPGQGNGNTIYF; d_call: TRBD1; v_call: TRBV18; j_call: TRBJ1-3; clone_size: once
cdr3_nt: TGCGCCAGCAGCCAAGTACGGTCGAGCTCCTACGAGCAGTACTTC; cdr3_aa: CASSQVRSSSYEQYF; d_call: NA; v_call: TRBV4-1; j_call: TRBJ2-7; clone_size: NA
cdr3_nt: TGTGCCAGCAGCGTCACAGGTGGCATTAATGAAAAACTGTTTTTT; cdr3_aa: CASSVTGGINEKLFF; d_call: NA; v_call: TRBV9; j_call: TRBJ1-4; clone_size: NA
cdr3_nt: TGCGCCAGCAGCCAAGATCTAAGGGGGCGCGAAGCTTTCTTT; cdr3_aa: CASSQDLRGREAFF; d_call: TRBD1; v_call: TRBV4-1; j_call: TRBJ1-1; clone_size: NA
cdr3_nt: TGTGCCAGCAGCTCCCTAGCGGGGAGGACGGGTACGCAGTATTTT; cdr3_aa: CASSSLAGRTGTQYF; d_call: TRBD2; v_call: TRBV13; j_call: TRBJ2-3; clone_size: NA